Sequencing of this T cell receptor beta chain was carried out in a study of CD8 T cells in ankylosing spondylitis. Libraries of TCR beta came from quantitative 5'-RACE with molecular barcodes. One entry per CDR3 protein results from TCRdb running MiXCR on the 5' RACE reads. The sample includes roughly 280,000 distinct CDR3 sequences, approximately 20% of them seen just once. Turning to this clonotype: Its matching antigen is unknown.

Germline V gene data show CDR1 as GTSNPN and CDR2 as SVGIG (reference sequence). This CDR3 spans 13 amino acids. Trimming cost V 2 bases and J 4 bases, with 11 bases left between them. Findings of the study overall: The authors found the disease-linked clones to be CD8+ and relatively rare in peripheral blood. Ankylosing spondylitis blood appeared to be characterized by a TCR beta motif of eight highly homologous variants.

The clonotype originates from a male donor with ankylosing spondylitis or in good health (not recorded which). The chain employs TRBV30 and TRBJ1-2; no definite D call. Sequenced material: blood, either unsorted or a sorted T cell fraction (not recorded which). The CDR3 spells CAWSQDLTYGYTF. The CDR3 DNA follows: TGTGCCTGGAGTCAAGATCTAACCTATGGCTACACCTTC.